This TCR beta chain was documented in a study of cytomegalovirus exposure and HLA in healthy donors. 13 Jbeta primers and 60 Vbeta primers were used for the PCR. The protocol was immunoSEQ multiplex PCR, while the TCRdb copy is restricted to in-frame clones and leaves out a portion. The sample consists of about 190,000 clones, 80% to 85% of them appearing once. Study-wide results and caveats: Within a later analysis, the majority of CMV-associated TCR beta chains appeared HLA-restricted. Across donors, presence/absence analyses took sequencing depth to be roughly uniform. As confirmed in vitro, a few CMV-associated chains were specific for CMV antigens.

V lost 6 bases to trimming and J lost 0 bases; unmatched junction nucleotides: 5. Germline V CDR1 and CDR2: MNHEY, SVGAGI. The CDR3 runs 14 residues. Regarding this clone: Its antigen is unknown. In the same sample, other DNA sequences code for this CDR3.

Sequenced material: PBMCs. The chain links TRBV6-5 to TRBJ2-7; 7 bases are shared with TRBD1. This clonotype originated in a man aged 40-50 years in good health and CMV-seropositive. The CDR3 sequence is CASSLTGNSYEQYF. The CDR3 coding sequence is TGTGCCAGCAGCCTGACAGGGAACTCCTACGAGCAGTACTTC.